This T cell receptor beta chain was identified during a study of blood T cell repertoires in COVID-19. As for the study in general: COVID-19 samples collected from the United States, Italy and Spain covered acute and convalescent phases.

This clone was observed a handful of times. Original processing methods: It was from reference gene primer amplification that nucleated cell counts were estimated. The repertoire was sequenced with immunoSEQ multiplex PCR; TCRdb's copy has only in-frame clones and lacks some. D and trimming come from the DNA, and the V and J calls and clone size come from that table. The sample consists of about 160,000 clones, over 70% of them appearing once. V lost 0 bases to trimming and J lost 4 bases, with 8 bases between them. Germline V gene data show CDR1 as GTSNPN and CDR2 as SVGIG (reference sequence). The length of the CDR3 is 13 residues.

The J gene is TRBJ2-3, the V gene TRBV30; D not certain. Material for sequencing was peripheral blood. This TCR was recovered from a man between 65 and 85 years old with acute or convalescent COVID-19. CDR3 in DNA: TGTGCCTGGAGTGTTCGGTCTTCAGATACGCAGTATTTT. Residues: CAWSVRSSDTQYF.